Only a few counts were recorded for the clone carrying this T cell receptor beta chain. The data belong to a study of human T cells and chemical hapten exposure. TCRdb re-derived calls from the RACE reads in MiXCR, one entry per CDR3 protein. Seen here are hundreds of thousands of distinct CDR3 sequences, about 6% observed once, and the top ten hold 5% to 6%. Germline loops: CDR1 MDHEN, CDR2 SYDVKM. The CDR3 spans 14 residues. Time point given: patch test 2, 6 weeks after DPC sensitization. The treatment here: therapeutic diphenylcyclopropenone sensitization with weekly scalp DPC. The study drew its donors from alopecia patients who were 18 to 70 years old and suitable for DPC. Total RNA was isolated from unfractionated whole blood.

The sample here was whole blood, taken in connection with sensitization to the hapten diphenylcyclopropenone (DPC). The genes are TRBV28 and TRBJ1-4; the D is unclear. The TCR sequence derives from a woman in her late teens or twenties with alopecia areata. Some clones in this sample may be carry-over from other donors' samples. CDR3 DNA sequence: TGTGGGCAGAGAGGGAGGATAGCTGATGAAAAACTGTTTTTT. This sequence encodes CGQRGRIADEKLFF.